This entry lists 21 T cell receptor beta chains sequenced from one sample in a study of long-term antiretroviral therapy in people with HIV (dated by TCRdb to between 2022 and 2023). Sequencing of the TRB variable region was done with the immunoSEQ hsTCRB v3.0 assay at survey level resolution. TCRdb obtained this table from immuneACCESS and retained in-frame rearrangements with V and J assigned. These tables miss some clones; where compared with another copy, unresolved V genes account for less than half of the shortfall, and the remainder is unexplained. For this sample there are 30,000 to 45,000 clones; 75% to 85% appear just once. The ten largest make up around 5.5% of the sample. Sequences were derived from unsorted PBMCs, sampled 3.4 years after starting antiretroviral therapy. The receptors were sampled from a young man with HIV.

The genes are TRBV6-6 and TRBJ2-1; no definite D call. V gave up 6 bases and J gave up 12 bases, with 18 bases separating them. This CDR3 has 13 amino acids. Looked up from germline, CDR1 is MNHNY and CDR2 is SVGAGI (reference sequence). The CDR3 reads CASSHQPGQGQFF. The CDR3 nucleotides read TGTGCCAGCAGCCATCAGCCGGGCCAAGGGCAGTTCTTC.

V gene TRBV18 combines with J gene TRBJ2-7; 10 nucleotides align to TRBD1. The length of the CDR3 is 15 residues. Trimming cost V 2 bases and J 2 bases; bases outside gene matches: 3. Germline CDR1 KGHSH, CDR2 LQKENI. The CDR3 bases are TGTGCCAGCTCACCAATTGGACAGGGGGCCTACGAGCAGTACTTC. This gives the protein CASSPIGQGAYEQYF.

V usage is TRBV6-5 and J usage is TRBJ2-7, with 8 bases aligning to TRBD2. J gave up 3 bases and V 8 bases, and 12 bases lay outside the gene matches. The length of the CDR3 is 15 residues. Germline V gene sequence: CDR1 MNHEY, CDR2 SVGAGI. The CDR3 protein is CASRTGGQGVYEQYF. CDR3 in DNA: TGTGCCAGCCGAACGGGGGGGCAGGGAGTCTACGAGCAGTACTTC.

The rearrangement uses TRBV23-1 and TRBJ2-2, with unresolved D. TRBV23-1 is an open reading frame, and its role is uncertain. This CDR3 spans 18 amino acids. V lost 0 bases and J 0 bases, leaving 14 bases between the germline ends. The CDR3, as DNA: TGCGCCAGCAGTCAATCGAATTCCAGACCTACGAACACCGGGGAGCTGTTTTTT. Amino acid sequence: CASSQSNSRPTNTGELFF.

This sequence joins TRBV28 and TRBJ2-1; D is unresolved. V lost 2 bases to trimming and J lost 4 bases, with 9 bases between them. This CDR3 contains 14 residues. CDR1 is MDHEN and CDR2 is SYDVKM in the germline V gene. This CDR3 is CASSLNEPYNEQFF. As DNA, the CDR3 is TGTGCCAGCAGTTTAAATGAACCTTACAATGAGCAGTTCTTC.

The count of this clone is one. One end of the junction fails to match germline, which may point to a read error. V usage is TRBV20-1 and J usage is TRBJ2-3, with D unresolved. CDR1 and CDR2 from the germline V gene are DFQATT and SNEGSKA (reference sequence). This CDR3 spans 10 amino acids. CDR3 DNA sequence: TGCAGTGCTAGCATAGATACGCAGTATTTT. This gives the protein CSASIDTQYF.

The chain combines TRBV19 with TRBJ1-1; the match to TRBD1 covers 11 bases. The trim removed 4 bases at V and 5 bases at J, leaving 6 bases unmatched. Germline V lookup: CDR1 LNHDA, CDR2 SQIVND (reference sequence). The CDR3 totals 15 residues. CDR3 sequence: CASSTRDRGITEAFF. DNA of the CDR3: TGTGCCAGTAGTACCCGGGACAGGGGGATTACTGAAGCTTTCTTT.

This sequence joins TRBV7-3 and TRBJ2-3; possibly TRBD1 for D (5 bases). Germline V gives CDR1 SGHTA, CDR2 FQGTGA. The CDR3 runs to 15 residues. Trimming left V 2 bases short and J 2 bases short, with 11 bases between. CDR3 DNA: TGTGCCAGCAGCTTAGGGGCCACTTACACAGATACGCAGTATTTT. Protein sequence: CASSLGATYTDTQYF.

The chain combines TRBV7-8 with TRBJ1-1; no clear D. CDR1 and CDR2 from the germline V gene are SGHVS and FQNEAQ. Trimming took off 0 bases at V and 1 base at J, with 15 bases between the two ends. The CDR3 totals 17 residues. The CDR3 is CASSLARSWRENTEAFF. The CDR3 DNA sequence: TGTGCCAGCAGCTTAGCGAGGTCATGGAGGGAGAACACTGAAGCTTTCTTT.

A word on this clone: Since the CDR3 does not end with the conserved phenylalanine or tryptophan, this likely comes from a read error. The DNA is omitted, as the CDR3 cannot be located on it reliably, and the CDR3 follows TCRdb's listing. V and J are TRBV5-6 and TRBJ1-2; TRBD1, the table's D call, was not compared with the DNA. Germline assignment: CDR1 SGHDT and CDR2 YYEEEE. The CDR3 is 13 residues long, ends included. CDR3: CASSLAGTGGHPD.

This clone was detected only once. The chain carries TRBV7-3 and TRBJ2-6; 7 bases match TRBD2. V was pared by 2 bases and J by 4 bases, with 2 bases of the junction left unmatched. This CDR3 has 15 residues. Germline loops: CDR1 SGHTA, CDR2 FQGTGA. CDR3 DNA sequence: TGTGCCAGCAGCTTATTGGGAGGGGGGGCCAACGTCCTGACTTTC. It encodes CASSLLGGGANVLTF.

This clone has only a few counts. This chain links TRBV18 with TRBJ1-2, with 10 bases identical to TRBD1. The CDR3 runs to 13 residues. CDR1 and CDR2 from the germline V gene are KGHSH and LQKENI. V shed 6 bases and J 4 bases; nucleotides not matched to a gene: 2. The CDR3 is CASSGQGSYGYTF. CDR3 coding DNA: TGTGCCAGCTCGGGACAGGGGAGCTATGGCTACACCTTC.

The rearrangement uses TRBV5-5 and TRBJ1-4; perhaps TRBD1 as D (6 bases). The CDR3 is 14 residues long. Germline CDR1 SGHKS, CDR2 YYEKEE (reference sequence). V was trimmed by 2 bases and J by 5 bases, leaving 10 bases between them. The CDR3 DNA sequence: TGTGCCAGCAGCTTCCCAGGGACAAATGAAAAACTGTTTTTT. Its translation: CASSFPGTNEKLFF.

This clone was picked up a small number of times. The chain combines TRBV28 with TRBJ1-5; TRBD1 agrees at 7 bases. The germline V gene has CDR1 MDHEN and CDR2 SYDVKM. J lost 7 bases, V lost 5 bases, and 11 bases had no gene match. The CDR3 contains 15 residues. CDR3 sequence: CASSQAGGAEQPQHF. For the CDR3, the DNA is TGTGCCAGCAGTCAAGCAGGGGGGGCAGAGCAGCCCCAGCATTTT.

Here the CDR3 DNA reads TGTGCCAGCAGTCCGCCGGGACTAGCGCACGGGGAGCTGTTTTTT. It specifies CASSPPGLAHGELFF. The V call is TRBV28, the J call TRBJ2-2; 10 nucleotides match TRBD2. The CDR3 sequence is 15 residues long. J lost 7 bases, V lost 5 bases, and 7 bases had no gene match. Germline CDR1 and CDR2: MDHEN and SYDVKM.

This rearrangement joins TRBV7-9 to TRBJ1-4; weak D call: TRBD1 (5 bases). The CDR3 is 16 residues long. The V and J ends lost 3 bases and 6 bases respectively, with 17 bases between them. The germline CDR1 and CDR2 sequences are SEHNR and FQNEAQ (reference sequence). CDR3 sequence reads: CASSLNFRGTYEKLFF. The CDR3 coding sequence is TGTGCCAGCAGCTTGAATTTTCGGGGGACGTATGAAAAACTGTTTTTT.

The CDR3 coding sequence is TGTGCCAGCAGCCAAGATAATCAGCCCCAGCATTTT. Protein sequence: CASSQDNQPQHF. This sequence joins TRBV14 and TRBJ1-5; D is unresolved. CDR3 length: 12 amino acids. V was shortened by 0 bases and J by 4 bases, with 1 base between the two germline ends. Germline-derived CDR1 and CDR2 are SGHDN and FVKESK.

By frequency in the sample, this clone is medium-sized. The CDR3 nucleotides read TGTGCCAGCAGCTTTGGGACTACAGAGCAGTTCTTC. It translates to CASSFGTTEQFF. The chain carries TRBV5-6 and TRBJ2-1, with 7 bases aligning to TRBD2. Germline CDR1 and CDR2: SGHDT and YYEEEE. Trimming took 2 bases from V and 10 from J; bases not matched to a gene: 3. This CDR3 is built from 12 residues. Full variable domain (missing parts from reference TRBV5-6 and TRBJ2-1): DAGVTQSPTHLIKTRGQQVTLRCSPKSGHDTVSWYQQALGQGPQFIFQYYEEEERQRGNFPDRFSGHQFPNYSSELNVNALLLGDSALYLCASSFGTTEQFFGPGTRLTVL.

The V gene is TRBV11-3, the J gene TRBJ1-5, with D unclear. The germline V and J ends were trimmed by 6 bases and 0 bases, with 18 bases remaining between them. The CDR3 length is 17 residues. The V gene's germline CDR1 is SGHNT and CDR2 YENEEA. CDR3 region: CASSYREKGLSNQPQHF. CDR3 DNA: TGTGCCAGCAGTTACCGGGAAAAGGGCCTTAGCAATCAGCCCCAGCATTTT.

This sequence joins TRBV10-2 and TRBJ2-1; D gene uncertain. Germline V CDR1 and CDR2: WSHSY, SAAADI. The CDR3 spans 15 residues. V was trimmed by 5 bases and J by 0 bases, leaving 11 bases between them. The CDR3 nucleotides read TGCGCCAGCAGTTCACCCCCAGGCTCCTACAATGAGCAGTTCTTC. This gives the protein CASSSPPGSYNEQFF.

The chain joins TRBV28 to TRBJ2-5; D call uncertain. Germline CDR1 reads MDHEN; CDR2 reads SYDVKM. The germline V and J ends were trimmed by 3 bases and 1 base, with 12 bases remaining between them. The CDR3 has 15 residues. CDR3 region: CASSFKGAFQETQYF. CDR3 bases: TGTGCCAGCAGTTTTAAGGGTGCTTTCCAAGAGACCCAGTACTTC.